These 3 T cell receptor beta chains were all obtained from the same sample, sequenced in a study of shared clonotypes between healthy human individuals. Assay used: immunoSEQ multiplex PCR; TCRdb lists only in-frame clones, some missing. In the table there are roughly 520,000 clones, roughly 95% of which are singletons. Material for sequencing was naive CD4+ T cells sorted from blood. Subset: CD45RA+ positively selected. The source of these receptors is a woman aged 25 to 39 in good health.

The V call is TRBV5-4, the J call TRBJ1-1; D uncertain. Germline V lookup: CDR1 SGHNT, CDR2 YYREEE (reference sequence). The length of the CDR3 is 13 residues. V was shortened by 4 bases and J by 5 bases, with 12 bases between the two germline ends. The DNA for the CDR3 is TGTGCCAGCAGCCCAAGGATGGATACTGAAGCTTTCTTT. Translating gives CASSPRMDTEAFF.

This rearrangement joins TRBV5-1 to TRBJ2-7; 9 bases map to TRBD1. CDR1 and CDR2 from the germline V gene are SGHRS and YFSETQ. The V gene end was trimmed by 3 bases and the J gene end by 4 bases; junction bases not matched to a gene: 8. This CDR3 is 15 amino acids long. The CDR3 sequence: CASSSSPGQGYEQYF. The CDR3 DNA reads TGCGCCAGCAGCTCTTCTCCCGGACAGGGGTACGAGCAGTACTTC. Combining the CDR3 with reference TRBV5-1 and TRBJ2-7 gives the whole variable domain KAGVTQTPRYLIKTRGQQVTLSCSPISGHRSVSWYQQTPGQGLQFLFEYFSETQRNKGNFPGRFSGRQFSNSRSEMNVSTLELGDSALYLCASSSSPGQGYEQYFGPGTRLTVT.

The rearrangement joins TRBV11-2 to TRBJ2-1, with D perhaps TRBD1 (6 bases). V was trimmed by 5 bases and J by 5 bases, leaving 13 bases between them. Per germline, CDR1 SGHAT and CDR2 FQNNGV. This CDR3 contains 14 residues. This CDR3 is CASSPDRSHNEQFF. CDR3 DNA sequence: TGTGCCAGCAGCCCCGACAGGTCACACAATGAGCAGTTCTTC.